This T cell receptor (beta chain) was profiled in a study of cytomegalovirus exposure and HLA in healthy donors. Findings and limits, study-wide: After further analysis at a later stage, 16,951 TCR beta sequences were associated with HLA alleles at 0.05 false discovery rate.

Use of 60 Vbeta and 13 Jbeta primers characterized the PCR. Profiling relied on immunoSEQ multiplex PCR, and the TCRdb table lists in-frame clones only, not all of them. The table lists around 160,000 clones, approximately 80% of them singletons. This clone was recorded a few times. The antigen is not known. The sequenced sample consisted of PBMCs. The receptor's source is a man between 40 and 49 years old in good health and CMV-seropositive.

The CDR3 DNA follows: TGTGCCAGCAGCTTAGCGAGCGGACGGGGCTACGAGCAGTACTTC. The encoded protein is CASSLASGRGYEQYF. V usage is TRBV7-9 and J usage is TRBJ2-7; possible D gene TRBD2, 5 bases. CDR3 length: 15 residues. V was cut by 0 bases and J by 3 bases, with 12 bases left in between. CDR1 is SEHNR, CDR2 FQNEAQ, per germline (reference sequence).